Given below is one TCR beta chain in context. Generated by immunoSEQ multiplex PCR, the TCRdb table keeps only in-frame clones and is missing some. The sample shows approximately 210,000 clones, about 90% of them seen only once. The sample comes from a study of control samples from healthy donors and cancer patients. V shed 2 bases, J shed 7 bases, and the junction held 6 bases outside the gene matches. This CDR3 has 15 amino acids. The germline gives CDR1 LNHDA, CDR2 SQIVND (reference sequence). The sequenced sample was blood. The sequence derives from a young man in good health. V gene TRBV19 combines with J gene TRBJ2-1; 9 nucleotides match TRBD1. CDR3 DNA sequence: TGTGCCAGTAGTATACGAGTGGGACAGGGTAATGAGCAGTTCTTC. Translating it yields CASSIRVGQGNEQFF.